The rows below give T cell receptor beta chains drawn from one sample of a study of regulatory T cells in long-lasting Graves disease. TCRdb used MiXCR to reprocess the multiplex PCR reads, holding one entry per CDR3 protein. Counted here are under 300,000 distinct CDR3 sequences, around 17% occurring once; the ten biggest clones make up around 20%. The source was peripheral blood mononuclear cells (PBMCs), collected at new diagnosis, from a patient treated with antithyroid drugs. These receptors were obtained from a female donor with Graves disease. CDR3s include the opening cysteine and the closing phenylalanine or tryptophan. Each record gives: V gene, J gene, clone size, D gene, CDR3 DNA, CDR3 protein. D genes are given only for firm matches. Clone size, where shown, is once, few, many, or a class for clones that have expanded.

TRBV28	TRBJ2-7	many	TRBD1	TGTGCCAGCAGTATCCGACAGGGAATATACTACGAGCAGTACTTC	CASSIRQGIYYEQYF
TRBV2	TRBJ2-5	many	NA	TGTGCCAGCAGTGAAGCATTTGAGCAGTACTTC	CASSEAFEQYF
TRBV2	TRBJ1-1	once	NA	TGTGCCAGCAGCTTCGGCAGATACACTGAAGCTTTCTTT	CASSFGRYTEAFF
TRBV10-1	TRBJ2-2	many	TRBD2	TGCGCCAGCAGTGTAGCGGGAGCGGGCACCGGGGAGCTGTTTTTT	CASSVAGAGTGELFF
TRBV11-2	TRBJ1-2	few	NA	TGCGCCAGCAGCCAAGATCGCGGGGAAAGTGGCTACACCTTC	CASSQDRGESGYTF
TRBV29-1	TRBJ1-4	NA	NA	TGCAGCGTCGGGGTTTTTGCAACTAATGAAAAACTGTTTTTT	CSVGVFATNEKLFF
TRBV6-5	TRBJ2-7	many	NA	TGTGCCAGCAGTTTTAGCGGCCCCTACGAGCAGTACTTC	CASSFSGPYEQYF
TRBV7-9	TRBJ1-3	many	NA	TGTGCCAGCAGCGGTTTCCTAGGAATCTCTGGAAACACCATATATTTT	CASSGFLGISGNTIYF
TRBV20-1	TRBJ2-3	few	TRBD2	TGCAGTGCTAGAGATCCGGGGGGGGGGCTTAGGACAGATACGCAGTATTTT	CSARDPGGGLRTDTQYF
TRBV4-2	TRBJ2-5	NA	NA	TGTGCCAGCAGCCAGGCCTTTGGGGGTGAGACCCAGTACTTC	CASSQAFGGETQYF
TRBV11-3	TRBJ1-6	NA	NA	TGTGCCAGCAGCTTAGGCTCCCCCGGCCGGCGCCCTTATTTTGATTCACCCCTCCACTTT	CASSLGSPGRRPYFDSPLHF
TRBV12-3/TRBV12-4	TRBJ2-1	many	TRBD1	TGTGCCAGCAGGGTCGACAGGGACGAGCAGTTCTTC	CASRVDRDEQFF
TRBV6-2/TRBV6-3	TRBJ2-7	NA	NA	TGTGCCAGCAGTTTCGAAGGGGAGCAGTACTTC	CASSFEGEQYF
TRBV10-3	TRBJ2-2	many	NA	TGTGCCATCGGAGGGGGCCAGGAGCTGTTTTTT	CAIGGGQELFF
TRBV5-4	TRBJ1-6	NA	NA	TGTGCCAGCAGCCTTCCAGGGGACAATTCACCCCTCCACTTT	CASSLPGDNSPLHF
TRBV6-1	TRBJ1-2	many	NA	TGTGCCAGCAGTGAAGGCCTGGACAACTATGGCTACACCTTC	CASSEGLDNYGYTF
TRBV6-5	TRBJ2-1	many	NA	TGTGCCAGCAGTTACGACCATGCACTAGGGAACAATGAGCAGTTCTTC	CASSYDHALGNNEQFF
TRBV10-1	TRBJ1-2	NA	NA	TGCGCCAGCAGTGAGTCGTCGGGAGGTGGCTATGGGGGCTACACCTTC	CASSESSGGGYGGYTF
TRBV7-3	TRBJ1-2	many	TRBD1	TGTGCCAGCAGCCACGGACAGGACTATGGCTACACCTTC	CASSHGQDYGYTF
TRBV7-8	TRBJ2-1	many	NA	TGTGCCAGCAGCGTAACCCGGGACATAATCTACAATGAGCAGTTCTTC	CASSVTRDIIYNEQFF
TRBV24-1	TRBJ2-1	few	NA	TGTGCCACATCGAGGCAGGGCTCCTACAATGAGCAGTTCTTC	CATSRQGSYNEQFF
TRBV2	TRBJ2-7	NA	NA	TGTGCCAGCAGAGGACTGGGCGAGCAGTACTTC	CASRGLGEQYF
TRBV7-7	TRBJ2-7	many	NA	TGTGCTAGCAGTTTCGACAGCGGCTCCTACGAGCAGTACTTC	CASSFDSGSYEQYF
TRBV30	TRBJ1-1	many	NA	TGTGCCTGGACTCTTACGAACACTGAAGCTTTCTTT	CAWTLTNTEAFF
TRBV4-2	TRBJ2-3	many	NA	TGTGCCAGCACCTTACTGGGGGCTGCTGGAGATACGCAGTATTTT	CASTLLGAAGDTQYF
TRBV10-2	TRBJ1-3	many	TRBD1	TGCGCCAGCACGACAGGGAGCTCTGGAAACACCATATATTTT	CASTTGSSGNTIYF
TRBV5-1	TRBJ1-2	NA	TRBD1	TGCGCCAGCAGCAGGGACAGCTATAACTATGGCTACACCTTC	CASSRDSYNYGYTF
TRBV30	TRBJ1-1	many	TRBD1	TGTGCCTGGAGTGTACCGGGGGAGACAGGGGGCACTGAAGCTTTCTTT	CAWSVPGETGGTEAFF
TRBV5-6	TRBJ2-3	NA	TRBD1	TGTGCCAGCAGCTTCCGGGACAGGAAAGATACGCAGTATTTT	CASSFRDRKDTQYF
TRBV12-3/TRBV12-4	TRBJ2-4	many	NA	TGTGCCAGCCGGCCGGTCGGGGTAAACATTCAGTACTTC	CASRPVGVNIQYF
TRBV29-1	TRBJ1-2	NA	TRBD1	TGCAGCGGTGGGACAGTACCTAACTATGGCTACACCTTC	CSGGTVPNYGYTF
TRBV18	TRBJ2-7	many	NA	TGTGCCAGCTCACGCGACAGCAGCTCCTACGAGCAGTACTTC	CASSRDSSSYEQYF
TRBV7-9	TRBJ1-1	many	NA	TGTGCCAGCAGCTTAAGTAGCCCTACAGGGAAGGGCACTGAAGCTTTCTTT	CASSLSSPTGKGTEAFF
TRBV7-6	TRBJ1-6	many	NA	TGTGCCAGCAGCTTAAATAGGGCAGCCAATTCACCCCTCCACTTT	CASSLNRAANSPLHF
TRBV5-1	TRBJ2-3	NA	TRBD1	TGCGCCAGCAGCTTGGTCAGACAGGGGGGAACAGATACGCAGTATTTT	CASSLVRQGGTDTQYF
TRBV7-3	TRBJ1-6	many	NA	TGTGCCAGCAGCTTAAGAAGGGGATTAGATTCACCCCTCCACTTT	CASSLRRGLDSPLHF
TRBV19	TRBJ2-7	many	TRBD2	TGTGCCAGTAGTCGTTCCGCGGGAGGTGGTGAGCAGTACTTC	CASSRSAGGGEQYF
TRBV7-6	TRBJ2-1	many	NA	TGTGCCAGCAGCCCCCTTGGGAACTACAATGAGCAGTTCTTC	CASSPLGNYNEQFF
TRBV30	TRBJ2-7	many	TRBD1	TGTGCCTGGAGTGGGGTCCCTGACAGGGGGCAATCCTACGAGCAGTACTTC	CAWSGVPDRGQSYEQYF
TRBV5-8	TRBJ2-2	NA	NA	TGTGCCAGCAGCAACTACGGGACCCCGGGCACCGGGGAGCTGTTTTTT	CASSNYGTPGTGELFF
TRBV5-6	TRBJ1-3	many	TRBD1	TGTGCCAGCAGCAACCGGACAGGAGGCGCCTTGGGAAACACCATATATTTT	CASSNRTGGALGNTIYF
TRBV20-1	TRBJ2-7	many	TRBD2	TGCAGTGCACCCGAGAGCGGGAGAACCTACGAGCAGTACTTC	CSAPESGRTYEQYF
TRBV12-3/TRBV12-4	TRBJ2-7	many	NA	TGTGCCAGCAGTTTTTCCGCTAGCACGTACGAGCAGTACTTC	CASSFSASTYEQYF
TRBV2	TRBJ1-2	many	NA	TGTGCCAGCAGTGAGGACCGGTATGGCTACACCTTC	CASSEDRYGYTF
TRBV29-1	TRBJ2-3	many	NA	TGCAGCGTTTCCAGGGTTCACCGCACAGATACGCAGTATTTT	CSVSRVHRTDTQYF
TRBV9	TRBJ2-7	NA	TRBD2	TGTGCCAGCAGCCCTAGCGGGAACTCCTACGAGCAGTACTTC	CASSPSGNSYEQYF
TRBV12-3/TRBV12-4	TRBJ1-6	many	TRBD1	TGTGCCAGCAGGGCCGGGACAGGGAAGTCACCCCTCCACTTT	CASRAGTGKSPLHF
TRBV28	TRBJ2-5	many	NA	TGTGCCAGCAGTCCGGGACTGTACACCTCCCAAGAGACCCAGTACTTC	CASSPGLYTSQETQYF
TRBV27	TRBJ1-2	NA	NA	TGTGCCAGCAGTTTATGGGGAGGATCTGGCTACACCTTC	CASSLWGGSGYTF
TRBV12-3/TRBV12-4	TRBJ2-3	many	NA	TGTGCCAGCAGTTCGACCTACCCTAGCACAGATACGCAGTATTTT	CASSSTYPSTDTQYF
TRBV5-8	TRBJ2-5	many	NA	TGTGCCAGCAGCTTGGTTTCGGAGACCCAGTACTTC	CASSLVSETQYF
TRBV15	TRBJ2-7	NA	NA	TGTGCCACCAGCCTGGATCACGACGGGCAGTACTTC	CATSLDHDGQYF
TRBV5-6	TRBJ2-4	many	TRBD1	TGTGCCAGCAGCTTGGTTGGACAGGGGGAAGCCAAAAACATTCAGTACTTC	CASSLVGQGEAKNIQYF